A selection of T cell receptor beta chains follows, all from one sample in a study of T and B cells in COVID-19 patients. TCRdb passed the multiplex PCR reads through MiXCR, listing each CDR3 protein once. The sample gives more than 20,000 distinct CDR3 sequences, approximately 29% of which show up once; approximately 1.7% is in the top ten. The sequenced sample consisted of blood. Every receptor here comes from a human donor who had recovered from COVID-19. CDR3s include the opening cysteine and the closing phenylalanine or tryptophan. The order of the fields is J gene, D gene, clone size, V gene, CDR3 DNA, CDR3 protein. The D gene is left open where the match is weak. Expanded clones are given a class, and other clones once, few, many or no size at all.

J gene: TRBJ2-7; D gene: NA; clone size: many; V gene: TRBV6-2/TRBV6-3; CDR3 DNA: TGTGCCAGCAGTGCCTATTCCCACGAGCAGTACTTC; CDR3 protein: CASSAYSHEQYF
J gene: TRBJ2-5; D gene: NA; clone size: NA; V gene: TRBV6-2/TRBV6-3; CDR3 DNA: TGTGCCAGCAGCCAGCCGGGGGGAGGGGGAGAGACCCAGTACTTC; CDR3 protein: CASSQPGGGGETQYF
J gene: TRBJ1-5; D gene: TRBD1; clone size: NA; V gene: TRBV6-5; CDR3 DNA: TGTGCCAGCAGTGGACAGGGGGCTAGCAATCAGCCCCAGCATTTT; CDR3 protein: CASSGQGASNQPQHF
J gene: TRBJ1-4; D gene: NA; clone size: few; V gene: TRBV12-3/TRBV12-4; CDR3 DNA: TGTGCCAGCAGCAACGGACAAAGCTCAACTAATGAAAAACTGTTTTTT; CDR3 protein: CASSNGQSSTNEKLFF
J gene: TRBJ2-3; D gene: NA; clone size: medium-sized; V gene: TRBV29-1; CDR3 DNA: TGCAGCGCTAAGACTCTCACAGATACGCAGTATTTT; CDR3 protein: CSAKTLTDTQYF
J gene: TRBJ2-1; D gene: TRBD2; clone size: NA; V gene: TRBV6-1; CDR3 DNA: TGTGCCAGCAGAGCGGGGGCCAACTACAATAAGCAGTTCTTC; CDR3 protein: CASRAGANYNKQFF
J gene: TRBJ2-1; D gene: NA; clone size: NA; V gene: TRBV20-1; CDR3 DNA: TGCAGTGCTAGCACCGGGACCAGCTTTGATGAGCAGTTCTTC; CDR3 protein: CSASTGTSFDEQFF
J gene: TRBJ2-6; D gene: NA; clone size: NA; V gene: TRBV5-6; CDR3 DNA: TGTGCCGCCGCTTCGGGGGCCAACGTCCTGACTTTC; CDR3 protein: CAAASGANVLTF
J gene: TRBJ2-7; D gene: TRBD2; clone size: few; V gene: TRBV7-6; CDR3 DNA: TGTGCCAGCAGCTTAGCTCTAGCGGGAAGCGAGCAGTACTTC; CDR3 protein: CASSLALAGSEQYF
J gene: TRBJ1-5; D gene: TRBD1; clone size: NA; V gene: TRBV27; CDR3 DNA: TGTGCCAGCAGCCGATCCGGGACAGGGCACCATCAGCCCCAGCATTTT; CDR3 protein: CASSRSGTGHHQPQHF
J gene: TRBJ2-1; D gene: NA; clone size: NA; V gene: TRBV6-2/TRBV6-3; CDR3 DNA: TGTGCCAGCAGCCTACTGGGGGTTAGCTCCTACAATGAGCAGTTCTTC; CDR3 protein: CASSLLGVSSYNEQFF
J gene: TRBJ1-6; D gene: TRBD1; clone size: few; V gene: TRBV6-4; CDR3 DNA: TGTGCCAGCAGCAAGACAGGGGATAATTCACCCCTCCACTTT; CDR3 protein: CASSKTGDNSPLHF
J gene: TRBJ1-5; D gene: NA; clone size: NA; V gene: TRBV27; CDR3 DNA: TGTGCCAGCAGTTTAAACTCGGGCAATCAGCCCCAGCATTTT; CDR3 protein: CASSLNSGNQPQHF